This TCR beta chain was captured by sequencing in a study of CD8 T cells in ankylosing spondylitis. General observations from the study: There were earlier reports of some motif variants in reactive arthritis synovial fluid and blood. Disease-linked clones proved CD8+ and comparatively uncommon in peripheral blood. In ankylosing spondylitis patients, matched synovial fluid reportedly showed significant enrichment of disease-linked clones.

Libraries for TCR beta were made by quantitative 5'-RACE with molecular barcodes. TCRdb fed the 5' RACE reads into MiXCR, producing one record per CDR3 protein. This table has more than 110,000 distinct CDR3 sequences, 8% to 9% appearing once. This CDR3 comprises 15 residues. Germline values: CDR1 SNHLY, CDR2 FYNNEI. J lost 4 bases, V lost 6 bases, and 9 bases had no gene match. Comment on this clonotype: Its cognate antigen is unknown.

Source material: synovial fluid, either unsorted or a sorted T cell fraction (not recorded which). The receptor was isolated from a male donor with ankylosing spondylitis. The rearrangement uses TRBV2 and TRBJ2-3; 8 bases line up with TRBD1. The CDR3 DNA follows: TGTGCCAGCAGGTCCGGACAGGGATTACCAGATACGCAGTATTTT. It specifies CASRSGQGLPDTQYF.